The T cell receptor (beta chain) under discussion was sequenced for a study of blood T cell repertoires in COVID-19. The overall study: The analysed material was cDNA or gDNA that came from T cells, B-cell-depleted T cells, or PBMCs.

Trimming removed 4 bases from V and 8 bases from J, with 15 bases in between. Per germline, CDR1 SGHRS and CDR2 YFSETQ. CDR3 size: 13 residues. Study processing details: For nucleated cells, counts were estimated from reference gene primer amplification. Clones were sequenced by immunoSEQ multiplex PCR, and TCRdb holds only the in-frame ones, with some missing. The DNA was the basis for D and trimming; V, J and clone size are from that table. The sample lists roughly 120,000 clones; approximately 84% were seen once. Sequenced: peripheral blood. The receptor was derived from a man between 70 and 80 years old with acute or convalescent COVID-19. This chain connects TRBV5-1 to TRBJ1-2, with D unclear. This CDR3 is CASSLYEGGGYTF. The CDR3 bases are TGCGCCAGCAGCCTCTACGAAGGAGGCGGCTACACCTTC.